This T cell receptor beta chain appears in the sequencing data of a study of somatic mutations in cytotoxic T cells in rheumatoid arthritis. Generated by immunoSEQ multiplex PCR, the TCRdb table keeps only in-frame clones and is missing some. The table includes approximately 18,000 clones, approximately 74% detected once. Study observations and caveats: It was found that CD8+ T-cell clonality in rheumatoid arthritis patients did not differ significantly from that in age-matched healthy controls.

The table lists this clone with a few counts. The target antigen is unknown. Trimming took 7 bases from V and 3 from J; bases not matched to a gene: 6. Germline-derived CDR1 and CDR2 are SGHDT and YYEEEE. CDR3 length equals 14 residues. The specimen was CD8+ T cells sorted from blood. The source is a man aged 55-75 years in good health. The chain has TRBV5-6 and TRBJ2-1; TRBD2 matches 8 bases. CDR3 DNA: TGTGCCAGCGTCGAGCGGGAGAGCTACAATGAGCAGTTCTTC. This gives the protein CASVERESYNEQFF.